These 20 T cell receptor beta chains came from one sample sequenced in a study of blood T cell repertoires in COVID-19. Some clones are missing from TCRdb's copy, which holds only in-frame ones; the method was immunoSEQ multiplex PCR. This table has under 300,000 clones, 90% to 95% appearing once. Input material: PBMCs or T cells enriched from blood (not recorded which). Receptors originate from a human donor in a cohort exposed to, infected with or recovered from COVID-19 (not recorded which). The donor label of this sample is uncertain.

The genes are TRBV9 and TRBJ1-3; 10 bases match TRBD1. Germline V gives CDR1 SGDLS, CDR2 YYNGEE. V trimming: 3 bases; J trimming: 0 bases; junction bases outside the gene matches: 6. The CDR3 is made up of 17 amino acids. The CDR3 nucleotides read TGTGCCAGCAGCGCGACAGGGGGCTCTCGCTCTGGAAACACCATATATTTT. Protein: CASSATGGSRSGNTIYF.

The J gene is TRBJ2-7, the V gene TRBV19; 8 positions match TRBD1. CDR3 size: 13 residues. Germline-derived CDR1 and CDR2 are LNHDA and SQIVND (reference sequence). The ends lost 10 bases at V and 6 bases at J; junction bases unmatched: 11. CDR3 sequence reads: CATGRTGSLEQYF. The CDR3 bases are TGTGCCACGGGGCGGACAGGGTCTCTCGAGCAGTACTTC.

The J gene is TRBJ1-2, the V gene TRBV5-1; TRBD1 aligns across 8 bases. Trimming took 4 bases from V and 8 from J; bases not matched to a gene: 10. This CDR3 has 14 residues. Germline CDR1 is SGHRS and CDR2 is YFSETQ. The chain's CDR3 is CASSPRDQGAGYTF. The CDR3 region has the DNA TGCGCCAGCAGCCCGAGGGACCAGGGGGCCGGCTACACCTTC.

The chain links TRBV7-9 to TRBJ2-6; possible D gene TRBD2, 5 bases. V was pared by 2 bases and J by 0 bases, with 17 bases between. The V gene's germline CDR1 is SEHNR and CDR2 FQNEAQ (reference sequence). This CDR3 spans 19 amino acids. CDR3: CASSLRPFSGFSGANVLTF. DNA of the CDR3: TGTGCCAGCAGCTTAAGGCCCTTCAGCGGTTTCTCTGGGGCCAACGTCCTGACTTTC.

The V gene is TRBV19, the J gene TRBJ2-2; 7 positions agree with TRBD1. V trimming: 7 bases; J trimming: 4 bases; junction bases outside the gene matches: 9. CDR1 is LNHDA, CDR2 SQIVND, per germline (reference sequence). This CDR3 comprises 15 residues. The CDR3 spells CASTIDRVGTGELFF. The CDR3, as DNA: TGTGCCAGTACTATTGACAGGGTGGGCACCGGGGAGCTGTTTTTT. The complete variable domain, with remaining parts taken from reference TRBV19 and TRBJ2-2, reads DGGITQSPKYLFRKEGQNVTLSCEQNLNHDAMYWYRQDPGQGLRLIYYSQIVNDFQKGDIAEGYSVSREKKESFPLTVTSAQKNPTAFYLCASTIDRVGTGELFFGEGSRLTVL.

The V call is TRBV4-3, the J call TRBJ2-3, with 10 bases matching TRBD2. CDR3 length equals 16 residues. Unmatched junction bases numbered 1, after V lost 0 bases and J lost 1 base. Germline CDR1 is LGHNA and CDR2 is YSLEER. The CDR3 loop is CASSQDLAGGTDTQYF. In DNA, the CDR3 is TGCGCCAGCAGCCAAGATCTAGCGGGGGGCACAGATACGCAGTATTTT.

V is TRBV7-9 and J is TRBJ1-2; D is uncertain. V was cut by 3 bases and J by 0 bases, with 11 bases left in between. CDR1 is SEHNR, CDR2 FQNEAQ, per germline (reference sequence). The CDR3 contains 15 residues. The CDR3 region is CASSFGPRANYGYTF. The DNA of the CDR3 is TGTGCCAGCAGCTTCGGACCGAGGGCTAACTATGGCTACACCTTC.

The chain links TRBV9 to TRBJ2-4, with 10 bases identical to TRBD1. With V trimmed by 4 bases and J by 5 bases, 6 bases remained unmatched. The length of the CDR3 is 15 residues. Germline CDR1 reads SGDLS; CDR2 reads YYNGEE. CDR3 nucleotide sequence: TGTGCCAGCAGCCCCGGGACAGGGGTTCAAAACATTCAGTACTTC. It translates to CASSPGTGVQNIQYF.

The chain is built from TRBV5-1 and TRBJ2-1; D remains ambiguous. Looked up from germline, CDR1 is SGHRS and CDR2 is YFSETQ. V lost 7 bases, J lost 7 bases, and 18 bases lay in between. The CDR3 is 14 amino acids. CDR3 residues: CASARSGSWNEQFF. CDR3 nucleotides: TGCGCCAGCGCCCGTTCGGGTTCGTGGAATGAGCAGTTCTTC.

V and J are TRBV7-9 and TRBJ2-1; D is perhaps TRBD2 (6 bases). The length of the CDR3 is 15 residues. CDR1 SEHNR and CDR2 FQNEAQ come from the germline V gene (reference sequence). V lost 5 bases and J lost 4, with 15 bases in between. The CDR3 protein is CASSPEGYGYNEQFF. CDR3 in DNA: TGTGCCAGCAGCCCGGAGGGTTACGGATACAATGAGCAGTTCTTC.

The chain links TRBV7-8 to TRBJ1-5; the D gene is possibly TRBD1 (6 bases). Deletions cut 4 bases from V and 0 bases from J, with 13 bases between. This CDR3 is built from 16 residues. The germline gives CDR1 SGHVS, CDR2 FQNEAQ. The CDR3 sequence is CASSSKQGFSNQPQHF. For the CDR3, the DNA is TGTGCCAGCAGCTCTAAACAGGGTTTTAGCAATCAGCCCCAGCATTTT.

V is TRBV27 and J is TRBJ1-2; perhaps TRBD1 as D (6 bases). Germline CDR1 and CDR2: MNHEY and SMNVEV (reference sequence). The V end was cut by 4 bases, the J end by 8 bases, with 11 bases between. The CDR3 covers 12 residues. The CDR3 DNA reads TGTGCCAGCAGTTCTCAGGGACACGGCTACACCTTC. This translates into CASSSQGHGYTF.

The chain links TRBV7-9 to TRBJ2-1, with 10 bases aligning to TRBD1. The trim removed 6 bases at V and 7 bases at J, leaving 9 bases unmatched. CDR1 is SEHNR and CDR2 is FQNEAQ in the germline V gene (reference sequence). This CDR3 spans 15 amino acids. The CDR3 region has the DNA TGTGCCAGCAGATACGGGACAGGGGCCCTTAATGAGCAGTTCTTC. The encoded protein is CASRYGTGALNEQFF.

V gene TRBV9 combines with J gene TRBJ2-7; 8 bases align to TRBD2. Germline V gives CDR1 SGDLS, CDR2 YYNGEE. The junction had 5 bases not matched to a gene; V was cut back by 0 bases and J by 3 bases. This CDR3 is built from 15 residues. This CDR3 is CASSVGLAMNYEQYF. The CDR3 nucleotides are TGTGCCAGCAGCGTAGGACTAGCGATGAACTACGAGCAGTACTTC.

The rearrangement uses TRBV6-2 or TRBV6-3 and TRBJ2-7; TRBD2 might be the D (5 bases). Germline values: CDR1 MNHEY, CDR2 SVGEGT. V was clipped by 2 bases and J by 3 bases, with 8 bases between them. This CDR3 region has 13 residues. CDR3 in DNA: TGTGCCAGCAGTTACGAGGGCTACTACGAGCAGTACTTC. Protein product: CASSYEGYYEQYF.

The V and J genes are TRBV27 and TRBJ1-2; TRBD1 matches at 8 bases. After removal of 1 base from V and 8 bases from J, the junction contained 6 bases not matched to a gene. CDR3 length: 14 residues. Germline V gene data show CDR1 as MNHEY and CDR2 as SMNVEV (reference sequence). The chain's CDR3 is CASSLYRGVRGYTF. CDR3 nucleotide sequence: TGTGCCAGCAGTTTATACAGGGGGGTCCGCGGCTACACCTTC.

The V and J genes are TRBV7-6 and TRBJ2-7, with 8 bases matching TRBD1. CDR1 SGHVS and CDR2 FNYEAQ come from the germline V gene. V lost 2 bases, J lost 0 bases, and 6 bases stayed unmatched. The CDR3 runs to 16 residues. In nucleotides, the CDR3 is TGTGCCAGCAGCTTAATGACAGGGGTCGGCTCCTACGAGCAGTACTTC. It specifies CASSLMTGVGSYEQYF. The full variable domain, completed using reference TRBV7-6 and TRBJ2-7, is GAGVSQSPRYKVTKRGQDVALRCDPISGHVSLYWYRQALGQGPEFLTYFNYEAQQDKSGLPNDRFSAERPEGSISTLTIQRTEQRDSAMYRCASSLMTGVGSYEQYFGPGTRLTVT.

This clone came up once. CDR3 DNA sequence: TGTGCCAGCACACGCGGGGGCACAGGATCCGGCGGCTATGGCTACACCTTC. It translates to CASTRGGTGSGGYGYTF. V is TRBV2 and J is TRBJ1-2; D may be TRBD1 (6 bases). The V end was cut by 7 bases, the J end by 4 bases, with 25 bases between. CDR1 SNHLY and CDR2 FYNNEI come from the germline V gene. The CDR3 sequence is 17 residues long.

V and J are TRBV7-2 and TRBJ2-5; 7 bases match TRBD2. The CDR3 has 16 amino acids. The germline CDR1 and CDR2 sequences are SGHTA and FQGNSA. Trimming removed 3 bases from V and 0 bases from J; junction bases left unmatched: 7. DNA for the CDR3: TGTGCCAGCAGCTTGTCGTCTAGCGGACACCAAGAGACCCAGTACTTC. The encoded protein is CASSLSSSGHQETQYF.

V and J are TRBV20-1 and TRBJ2-3; D remains ambiguous. The CDR3 covers 11 residues. Germline V gives CDR1 DFQATT, CDR2 SNEGSKA (reference sequence). Trimming stripped 6 bases from V and 4 bases from J, with 8 bases between. CDR3 sequence reads: CSAPLADTQYF. CDR3 sequence (DNA): TGCAGTGCCCCGCTAGCAGATACGCAGTATTTT.